What follows is one T cell receptor beta chain and its context. Clones were read by immunoSEQ multiplex PCR, and TCRdb kept only the in-frame ones, dropping some. The sample yields a few hundred thousand clones, approximately 89% seen once. These data originate in a study of blood T cell repertoires in COVID-19. There are 17 residues in the CDR3. Trimming cost V 1 base and J 0 bases, with 10 bases left between them. CDR1 is SGHAT and CDR2 is FQNNGV in the germline V gene. The specimen was PBMCs or T cells enriched from blood (not recorded which). V gene TRBV11-2 combines with J gene TRBJ2-6, with D possibly matching TRBD2 (6 bases). This clonotype was obtained from a woman between 40 and 50 years old who had been exposed to COVID-19. Here the CDR3 reads CASSLGSGSSGANVLTF. DNA of the CDR3: TGTGCCAGCAGCTTAGGTTCCGGGAGCTCTGGGGCCAACGTCCTGACTTTC.